This TCR beta chain was observed in a study of blood T cell repertoires in COVID-19. Looking at the study overall: Samples came from the United States, Italy and Spain, spanning acute and convalescent COVID-19. Sources were T cells, B-cell-depleted T cells, or PBMCs; the material itself was cDNA or gDNA.

Germline trimming cut 5 bases from V and 4 bases from J; bases unmatched to any gene: 6. CDR1 SGHTA and CDR2 FQGNSA come from the germline V gene. This CDR3 contains 14 residues. Using immunoSEQ multiplex PCR, the repertoire was profiled, and TCRdb retains in-frame clones only, with some absent. The sample lists 200,000 to 250,000 clones; over 75% were seen once. This chain links TRBV7-2 with TRBJ1-2, with 8 bases fitting TRBD1. This receptor was obtained from a human donor in a cohort sampled during active COVID-19. The sample consisted of peripheral blood. CDR3 sequence (DNA): TGTGCCAGCAGCGTCGGACAGGGTAGCTATGGCTACACCTTC. This gives the protein CASSVGQGSYGYTF.